The 10 T cell receptor beta chains in this list originate from one sample, sequenced in a study of monozygotic twins with inflammatory bowel disease. Using the 5' RACE reads, TCRdb records one entry per CDR3 protein without DNA. The sample's table shows some 400,000 distinct CDR3 sequences. Specimen: blood. All receptors come from a human donor with ulcerative colitis or Crohn's disease, or a healthy co-twin of an affected twin (not recorded which).

The chain employs TRBV6-6 and TRBJ2-7. This CDR3 is 13 amino acids long. Germline CDR1 and CDR2: MNHNY and SVGAGI (reference sequence). The CDR3 reads CASSRPESYEQYF.

The V call is TRBV20-1, the J call TRBJ2-3; the D call of TRBD2 rests on TCRdb alone, since no DNA is present to check it. The CDR3 sequence is 15 residues long. CDR1 and CDR2 from the germline V gene are DFQATT and SNEGSKA (reference sequence). The CDR3 protein is CSAVSLATSTDTQYF.

V gene TRBV6-5 combines with J gene TRBJ2-2; absent DNA, TCRdb's TRBD2 call cannot be checked. The CDR3 runs 15 residues. Germline CDR1 and CDR2: MNHEY and SVGAGI. The CDR3 loop is CASSYTSGLTGELFF.

V is TRBV10-3 and J is TRBJ2-1. The CDR3 loop spans 13 amino acids. Per germline, CDR1 ENHRY and CDR2 SYGVKD. The CDR3 region is CASQMGYNNEQFF.

The CDR3 spells CASLADRNTEAFF. The chain has TRBV5-4 and TRBJ1-1. The length of the CDR3 is 13 residues. CDR1 SGHNT and CDR2 YYREEE come from the germline V gene (reference sequence).

The chain is built from TRBV7-2 and TRBJ2-6; TCRdb outputs TRBD2, but without DNA this stays unchecked. Looked up from germline, CDR1 is SGHTA and CDR2 is FQGNSA. This CDR3 has 17 residues. The CDR3 sequence is CASSLVAGGSGANVLTF.

The chain is built from TRBV7-2 and TRBJ2-1; TCRdb indicates TRBD2, and absent DNA this call remains unverified. Looked up from germline, CDR1 is SGHTA and CDR2 is FQGNSA. CDR3 length equals 16 residues. The CDR3 loop is CASSLGVGAGGNEQFF.

The chain uses TRBV5-6 and TRBJ1-1. The germline V gene has CDR1 SGHDT and CDR2 YYEEEE. The length of the CDR3 is 17 residues. CDR3 residues: CASSPTSLQKGSTEAFF.

The genes are TRBV24-1 and TRBJ2-7. Looked up from germline, CDR1 is KGHDR and CDR2 is SFDVKD. The CDR3 has 13 residues. Here the CDR3 reads CATSDDIWGEQYF.

The chain links TRBV20-1 to TRBJ1-6; the D call of TRBD1 rests on TCRdb alone, since no DNA is present to check it. The CDR3 is made up of 15 amino acids. In germline, CDR1 is DFQATT, CDR2 SNEGSKA (reference sequence). CDR3 loop: CSVLGQGNYNSPLHF.